This T cell receptor (beta chain) was found in a study of beta chain features in type 1 diabetes. This clone has just a few counts. No antigen is known for it. Every bit of the isolated RNA underwent reverse transcription, so sequencing read expressed TCRB transcripts. Using immunoSEQ multiplex PCR, the repertoire was profiled, and TCRdb retains in-frame clones only, with some absent. The data contain 310,000 or so clones, 7.5% to 9% of them seen just once; the ten biggest clones take up around 0.45%. The CDR3 runs to 16 residues. V was pared by 3 bases and J by 2 bases, with 6 bases of the junction left unmatched. The V gene's germline CDR1 is SGHTA and CDR2 FQGTGA. General study findings and limits: TCRB repertoires of naive, central memory and Treg cells appeared more similar among patients than among healthy donors.

A CD45RO/CCR7/CD25/CD127/CD95/CD27 panel sorted naive, central memory, regulatory and stem cell-like memory CD4+ cells. The authors obtained over 95% purity in all sorted populations. What was sequenced was central memory CD4+ T cells from blood. This clonotype was sampled from a woman aged 18-29 years in good health. The genes are TRBV7-3 and TRBJ2-3, with 9 positions matching TRBD2. The CDR3 protein is CASSLGTSPNTDTQYF. Here the CDR3 DNA reads TGTGCCAGCAGCTTGGGGACTAGCCCTAACACAGATACGCAGTATTTT.